The T cell receptor (beta chain) described here comes from a study of shared clonotypes between healthy human individuals. Study information: Per donor, CD8 memory used one plate, CD8 naive used two, CD4 memory used three and CD4 naive used three.

A word on this clone: Its specificity is not known.

Profiling relied on immunoSEQ multiplex PCR, and the TCRdb table lists in-frame clones only, not all of them. The sample carries roughly 810,000 clones, around 96% recorded once. Study conclusions and caveats: With several donors compared, approximately 5% of naive CD4 clonotypes were shared.

Naivety among CD8 cells was defined by CD45RO negativity and positive CCR7 selection, thereby excluding terminally differentiated effector memory CD45RA+ cells. The germline CDR1 and CDR2 sequences are SGHRS and YFSETQ. V was trimmed by 0 bases and J by 2 bases, leaving 16 bases between them. This CDR3 contains 17 residues. The receptor was derived from a man aged 30-40 years in good health. The gene calls are TRBV5-1 and TRBJ2-3; D is undetermined. Sequencing was carried out using naive CD8+ T cells sorted from blood. The CDR3 sequence is CASSLAGGYANTDTQYF. In DNA, the CDR3 is TGCGCCAGCAGCTTGGCCGGTGGGTATGCCAACACAGATACGCAGTATTTT.